The sequence of this TCR beta chain was determined in a study of blood T cells in healthy people across ages. Next came a second PCR, run for about 6 to 11 cycles, which used a sample-barcoded 5' primer along with a J-beta primer mix. TCRdb itself ran the 5' RACE reads through MiXCR, one entry per CDR3 protein. The sample lists almost 800,000 distinct CDR3 sequences; roughly 64% were seen once. The clonotype originates from a man aged 25-40 years in good health. What was sequenced was blood.

CDR3: CASGVNRGQFF. For the CDR3, the DNA is TGTGCCAGCGGCGTTAACAGGGGGCAGTTCTTC. This chain uses TRBV2 with TRBJ2-1, with 7 bases lining up with TRBD1. Trimming removed 8 bases from V and 12 bases from J; junction bases left unmatched: 7. Germline V CDR1 and CDR2: SNHLY, FYNNEI. The CDR3 runs to 11 residues. The whole variable domain, remainder taken from reference TRBV2 and TRBJ2-1, is EPEVTQTPSHQVTQMGQEVILRCVPISNHLYFYWYRQILGQKVEFLVSFYNNEISEKSEIFDDQFSVERPDGSNFTLKIRSTKLEDSAMYFCASGVNRGQFFGPGTRLTVL.